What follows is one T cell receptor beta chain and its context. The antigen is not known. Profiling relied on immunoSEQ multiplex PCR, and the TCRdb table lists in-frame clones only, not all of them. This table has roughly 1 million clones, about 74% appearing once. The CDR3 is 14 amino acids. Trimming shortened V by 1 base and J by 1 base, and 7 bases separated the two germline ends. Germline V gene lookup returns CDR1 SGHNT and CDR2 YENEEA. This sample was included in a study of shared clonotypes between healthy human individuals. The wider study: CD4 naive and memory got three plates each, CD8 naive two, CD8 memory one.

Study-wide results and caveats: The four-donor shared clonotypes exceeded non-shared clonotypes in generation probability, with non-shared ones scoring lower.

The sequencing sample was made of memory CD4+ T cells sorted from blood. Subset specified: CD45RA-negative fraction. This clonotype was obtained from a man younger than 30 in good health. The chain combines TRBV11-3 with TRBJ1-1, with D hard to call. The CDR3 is CASSLGHSNTEAFF. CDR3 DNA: TGTGCCAGCAGCTTAGGACATTCGAACACTGAAGCTTTCTTT.